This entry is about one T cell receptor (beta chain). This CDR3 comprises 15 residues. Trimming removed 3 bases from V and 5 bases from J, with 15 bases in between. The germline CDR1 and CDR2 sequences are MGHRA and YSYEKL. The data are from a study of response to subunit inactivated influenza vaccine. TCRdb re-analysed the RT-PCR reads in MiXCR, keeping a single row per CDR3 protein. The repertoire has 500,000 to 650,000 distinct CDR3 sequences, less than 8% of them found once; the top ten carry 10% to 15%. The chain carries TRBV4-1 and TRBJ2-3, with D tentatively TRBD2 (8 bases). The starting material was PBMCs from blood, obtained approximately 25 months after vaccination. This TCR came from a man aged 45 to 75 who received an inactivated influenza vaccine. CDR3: CASSHGRGREDTQYF. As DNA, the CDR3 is TGCGCCAGCAGCCACGGGAGGGGGCGCGAAGATACGCAGTATTTT.